This T cell receptor beta chain was documented in a study of breast tumors, draining lymph nodes, adjacent tissues. Findings and limits, study-wide: Tumors had less TCR diversity than lymph nodes, more than nontumor tissue.

This clonotype appeared many times. Its antigen is unidentified. Trimming stripped 0 bases from V and 0 bases from J, with 13 bases between. This CDR3 region has 16 residues. Germline CDR1 GTSNPN, CDR2 SVGIG (reference sequence). The lymph nodes were axillary draining lymph nodes from breast cancer patients. TCRdb reanalysed the multiplex PCR reads using MiXCR and keeps one entry per CDR3 protein. The sample includes about 180,000 distinct CDR3 sequences, 30% to 35% seen only once; the top ten take approximately 3.9%. Sequencing was done on a sample of axillary lymph node tissue. The rearrangement uses TRBV30 and TRBJ2-3; D is possibly TRBD2 (5 bases). This receptor was taken from a female donor with breast cancer. Some clones in this sample may be carry-over from other donors' samples. CDR3 residues: CAWSVRGVWSTDTQYF. DNA for the CDR3: TGTGCCTGGAGTGTACGGGGAGTATGGAGCACAGATACGCAGTATTTT.